This T cell receptor (beta chain) is drawn from a study of CD8 T cells in Susac syndrome. Study-level results: The study's TCR sequencing and HLA analysis drew on a certain number of individuals. That number was acknowledged as relatively small.

CDR3 size: 14 residues. The ends lost 4 bases at V and 8 bases at J; junction bases unmatched: 2. This clonotype was counted only a few times. The antigen remains undetermined. Relapsing-remitting disease, either stable or active, was present in the multiple sclerosis controls, who were treatment-naive patients. About 0.5 to 1 ug RNA was reverse transcribed with random hexamers. Amplification of TCR beta CDR3 was carried out by immunoSEQ multiplex PCR, which covered 54 Vbeta and 13 Jbeta segments. TCRdb analysed the immunoSEQ multiplex PCR reads with MiXCR anew, one entry per CDR3 protein. There are about 300,000 distinct CDR3 sequences in the sample; 65% to 90% occur only once, and around 0.2% lies in the top ten.

This chain connects TRBV12-3 or TRBV12-4 to TRBJ2-1, with 13 bases matching TRBD2. Specimen: CD8+ T cells from PBMCs. This receptor was taken from a human donor with multiple sclerosis. The CDR3 DNA sequence: TGTGCCAGCAGTTGGACTAGCGGGAGCGATGAGCAGTTCTTC. It codes for CASSWTSGSDEQFF.